Presented here are 3 T cell receptor beta chains from one specimen sequenced in a study of vaccination and CD4 T cells after COVID-19. These receptors have no identified antigens. The treatment was: approximately 11-day PBMC culture with coronavirus spike peptide pools or control peptides (ViraFEST assay). An Oncomine TCR Beta short-read assay was used to sequence the DNA from cultured CD4+ T cells. TCRdb itself ran the PCR reads through MiXCR, one entry per CDR3 protein. Of more than 10,000 distinct CDR3 sequences in the sample, roughly 60% were seen once. The sample was CD4+ T cells from blood, cultured in vitro. Receptors originate from a human donor who had recovered from COVID-19.

The rearrangement links TRBV30 to TRBJ1-4; 7 nucleotides agree with TRBD1. The CDR3 is 14 amino acids. Germline V CDR1 and CDR2: GTSNPN, SVGIG (reference sequence). The V segment lost 0 bases and the J segment 7 bases; nucleotides outside the gene matches: 5. The CDR3 is CAWSVGQGGEKLFF. The DNA of the CDR3 is TGTGCCTGGAGTGTAGGGCAGGGGGGTGAAAAACTGTTTTTT.

The V gene is TRBV6-1, the J gene TRBJ2-5, with D perhaps TRBD2 (6 bases). The CDR3 sequence is 16 residues long. The V end was cut by 6 bases, the J end by 7 bases, with 24 bases between. Looked up from germline, CDR1 is MNHNS and CDR2 is SASEGT. The CDR3 protein is CASSPLARAVGGTQYF. The CDR3 DNA reads as TGTGCCAGCAGCCCCCTCGCCCGGGCCGTCGGGGGGACCCAGTACTTC.

The V and J genes are TRBV19 and TRBJ1-5; D unresolved. Germline V gives CDR1 LNHDA, CDR2 SQIVND (reference sequence). The V and J ends lost 3 bases and 7 bases respectively, with 7 bases between them. This CDR3 has 12 residues. For the CDR3, the DNA is TGTGCCAGTAGTATGCTGGAACAGCCCCAGCATTTT. This codes for CASSMLEQPQHF.